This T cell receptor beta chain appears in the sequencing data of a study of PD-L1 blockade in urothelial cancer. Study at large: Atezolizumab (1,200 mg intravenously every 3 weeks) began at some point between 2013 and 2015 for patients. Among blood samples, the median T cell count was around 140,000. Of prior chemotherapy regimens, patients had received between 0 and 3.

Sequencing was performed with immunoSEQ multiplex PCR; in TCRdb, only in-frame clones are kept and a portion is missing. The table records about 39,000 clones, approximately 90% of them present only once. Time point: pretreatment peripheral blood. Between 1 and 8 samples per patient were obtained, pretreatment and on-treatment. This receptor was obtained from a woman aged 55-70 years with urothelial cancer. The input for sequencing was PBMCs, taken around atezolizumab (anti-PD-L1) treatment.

The chain's CDR3 is CASSQAAGAYEQYF. The CDR3 region has the DNA TGCGCCAGCAGCCAAGCGGCGGGAGCCTACGAGCAGTACTTC. This chain joins TRBV4-3 and TRBJ2-7; the match to TRBD2 covers 7 bases. This CDR3 has 14 amino acids. Germline V CDR1 and CDR2: LGHNA, YSLEER. V shed 1 base, J shed 2 bases, and the junction held 2 bases outside the gene matches.